The text below deals with one TCR beta chain. What it binds is not known. This sample stems from a study of T cells in Graves' hyperthyroidism and ophthalmopathy. Germline V gene lookup returns CDR1 DFQATT and CDR2 SNEGSKA (reference sequence). This CDR3 has 14 residues. The junction had 10 bases not matched to a gene; V was cut back by 6 bases and J by 8 bases. Amplification of TCR beta CDR3 regions used RNA as the template. The primer set for the first-round RT-PCR of the TCR CDR3 was HTBI. TCRdb reprocessed the multiplex PCR reads via MiXCR and lists one record per CDR3 protein. The data show about 210,000 distinct CDR3 sequences, approximately 17% seen once. Overall study results and limits: Appearing also in blood were most of the thyroid clonotypes expanded above 0.001.

What was sequenced was blood. The chain uses TRBV20-1 and TRBJ2-1; 10 bases are a match to TRBD2. The receptor comes from a man aged 45-65 years with Graves' hyperthyroidism. The CDR3 spells CSAPRVAGGYEQFF. CDR3 DNA: TGCAGTGCCCCCAGGGTAGCGGGAGGATATGAGCAGTTCTTC.